Sequencing of this T cell receptor (beta chain) was carried out in a study of technical replicates of blood from a few donors. V dropped 4 bases and J dropped 5; count of bases not matched to a gene: 5. CDR1 and CDR2 from the germline V gene are SGHNT and YYREEE (reference sequence). The CDR3 consists of 13 residues. TCRdb's copy holds only in-frame clones and misses some; the assay was immunoSEQ multiplex PCR. Of approximately 85,000 clones in the sample, nearly 95% were seen once. The TCR sequence derives from a human donor in good health. Sequencing was done on a sample of T cells isolated from PBMCs. V is TRBV5-4 and J is TRBJ2-5, with 7 bases aligning to TRBD2. The CDR3 DNA reads TGTGCCAGCAGCCTGACTAGCTGGGAGACCCAGTACTTC. This gives the protein CASSLTSWETQYF.